Following are 27 T cell receptor beta chains from one sample sequenced in a study of molecular identifiers for immune sequencing clone quantification (dated by TCRdb to 2016 to 2019). The receptor library was made with PCR. The reads were generated on a NextSeq 500. TCRdb's own reprocessing of the public reads used fastp at Q25 and MiXCR and kept productive beta chains. Every CDR3 protein is listed once, alongside the most common genes and DNA of its rows. In this sample the table shows some 590,000 distinct CDR3 sequences, roughly 27% of which occur a single time. About 0.78% of the sample rests with the top ten. Input material: naive CD8+ T cells from blood, with Jurkat cell RNA spiked in. The cell subset or site label corresponds to: FACS-sorted CD8+CD4-CCR7+CD45RA+ naive T cells. The receptor source for this set is a human donor in good health. Some libraries in this study had Jurkat cell RNA spiked in.

The table lists this clonotype with a few counts. The J gene is TRBJ2-7, the V gene TRBV20-1; D might be TRBD2 (5 bases). Germline assignment: CDR1 DFQATT and CDR2 SNEGSKA (reference sequence). This CDR3 contains 13 residues. V lost 3 bases and J 2 bases, leaving 11 bases between the germline ends. DNA of the CDR3: TGCAGTGCTAGCTCGACTACGCCCTACGAGCAGTACTTC. It codes for CSASSTTPYEQYF.

Many counts were recorded for this clonotype. The CDR3 DNA is TGCGCCAGCAGCCAGCGGACAGAGAGCACAGATACGCAGTATTTT. Protein: CASSQRTESTDTQYF. The V call is TRBV4-1, the J call TRBJ2-3, with TRBD1 as a possible D gene (6 bases). V gave up 3 bases and J gave up 0 bases, with 10 bases separating them. Germline lookup yields CDR1 MGHRA and CDR2 YSYEKL. The CDR3 loop spans 15 amino acids.

This clonotype has a count of ten or more. V is TRBV7-9 and J is TRBJ1-1, with a weak D call TRBD1 (5 bases). Trimming stripped 5 bases from V and 5 bases from J, with 18 bases between. There are 15 residues in the CDR3. CDR1 is SEHNR, CDR2 FQNEAQ, per germline (reference sequence). The CDR3 region has the DNA TGTGCCAGCAGCCCACTACCTTCAGGGAGGACTGAAGCTTTCTTT. It yields the protein CASSPLPSGRTEAFF.

Concerning this clonotype: An end of the junction differs from the germline gene, which may be a read error. The chain uses TRBV12-3 or TRBV12-4 and TRBJ2-5; 10 bases match TRBD2. This CDR3 has 15 residues. CDR3: CASSSLASGGEAQYF. For the CDR3, the DNA is TGTGCCAGCAGTTCCCTAGCTAGCGGGGGAGAGGCCCAGTACTTC.

Concerning this clonotype: This may be a read error, as it is one base from a much larger clone. The V gene is TRBV4-3, the J gene TRBJ2-7; D is uncertain. This CDR3 spans 13 amino acids. Germline V lookup: CDR1 LGHNA, CDR2 YSLEER. CDR3 sequence reads: CASNQVDGYEQYF. The CDR3 region has the DNA TGCGCCAGCAACCAAGTTGACGGCTACGAGCAGTACTTC.

The chain links TRBV25-1 to TRBJ2-3, with D perhaps TRBD1 or TRBD2 (5 bases each). The CDR3 contains 21 residues. CDR1 MGHDK and CDR2 SYGVNS come from the germline V gene. With 2 bases removed from V and 4 bases from J, the gap between germline ends came to 31 bases. The CDR3: CASSEPTAAEPDPRGADTQYF. DNA for the CDR3: TGTGCCAGCAGTGAACCTACGGCCGCCGAACCGGACCCCCGAGGGGCAGATACGCAGTATTTT.

On this clonotype: One base away lies a much larger clone, so this may be a sequencing read error. The CDR3 spells CASSSTSGGGYERYF. DNA for the CDR3: TGTGCCAGCAGTTCGACTAGCGGGGGAGGGTACGAGCGGTACTTC. V and J are TRBV6-5 and TRBJ2-7, with 12 bases fitting TRBD2. Germline CDR1 reads MNHEY; CDR2 reads SVGAGI. CDR3 length equals 15 residues.

This clonotype has only a few counts. This chain connects TRBV7-6 to TRBJ2-2; the D gene is possibly TRBD2 (6 bases). In germline, CDR1 is SGHVS, CDR2 FNYEAQ. The V end lost 0 bases, the J end lost 2 bases, and 13 bases lay between the germline ends. This CDR3 is 17 amino acids long. The CDR3 coding sequence is TGTGCCAGCAGCTTAGCCCCTGGGGGGTCCAACACCGGGGAGCTGTTTTTT. Its translation is CASSLAPGGSNTGELFF.

Details on this clonotype: A much larger clone differs from this one at a single base, so this may be a read error. This sequence joins TRBV5-6 and TRBJ2-7; D could derive from TRBD1 or TRBD2 (5 bases each). This CDR3 is 15 amino acids long. Germline loops: CDR1 SGHDT, CDR2 YYEEEE. The DNA for the CDR3 is TGTGCCAGCAGCCTGCCGAGGACAAGGGAGTACGAGCAGTGCTTC. Its protein product is CASSLPRTREYEQCF.

Note on this clonotype: A much larger clonotype is one base distant, so this may be a read error. The CDR3 region is CASSLSRGGADTQYF. In DNA form, the CDR3 reads TGTGCCAGCAGTTTAAGTCGCGGGGGGGCAGATACGCAGTATTTT. V and J are TRBV28 and TRBJ2-3, with 9 bases identical to TRBD2. V lost 2 bases to trimming and J lost 4 bases; unmatched junction nucleotides: 4. This CDR3 is 15 amino acids long. CDR1 is MDHEN and CDR2 is SYDVKM in the germline V gene.

The gene calls are TRBV6-2 or TRBV6-3 and TRBJ2-3; 7 bases fit TRBD2. The CDR3 is 15 residues long. Germline assignment: CDR1 MNHEY and CDR2 SVGEGT. V dropped 7 bases and J dropped 5; count of bases not matched to a gene: 12. CDR3 sequence: CASTVQRLAGDTQYF. In DNA, the CDR3 is TGTGCCAGCACGGTCCAGAGACTAGCTGGAGATACGCAGTATTTT.

In its sample, this clonotype was seen many times. The chain joins TRBV29-1 to TRBJ1-1; D gene uncertain. The V end lost 4 bases, the J end lost 5 bases, and 11 bases lay between the germline ends. The CDR3 totals 12 residues. Per germline, CDR1 SQVTM and CDR2 ANQGSEA. The CDR3 coding sequence is TGCAGCGTTGTTGTTTTTGGGACTGAAGCTTTCTTT. Translation gives CSVVVFGTEAFF.

This clonotype has just a few counts. At one boundary the junction diverges from the germline segment, which might be a read error. The chain joins TRBV5-3 to TRBJ1-2; tentatively, D is TRBD1 (6 bases). TRBV5-3 carries the ORF label, with uncertain function. This CDR3 is built from 15 residues. The CDR3 spells CASSLSPLGANGYTF. CDR3 sequence (DNA): TGTGCCAGCAGCTTGTCGCCGTTGGGGGCCAATGGCTACACCTTC.

This clonotype appeared a few times. The chain links TRBV5-6 to TRBJ1-2; 7 nucleotides agree with TRBD1. V gave up 0 bases and J gave up 4 bases; unmatched junction bases: 3. From germline, CDR1 is SGHDT and CDR2 YYEEEE. The length of the CDR3 is 14 residues. The CDR3 nucleotides read TGTGCCAGCAGCTTGGGGGGACAGCCCTATGGCTACACCTTC. Its protein is CASSLGGQPYGYTF.

This clonotype was detected many times. The gene calls are TRBV13 and TRBJ2-3; no firm D call. Between the trimmed V and J ends, which lost 3 bases and 2 bases, there was a span of 12 bases. This CDR3 spans 15 amino acids. CDR1 is PRHDT and CDR2 is FYEKMQ in the germline V gene (reference sequence). The CDR3 region has the DNA TGTGCCAGCAGCTTGTACGGCAGTAACACAGATACGCAGTATTTT. Encoded protein: CASSLYGSNTDTQYF.

This clonotype was observed many times. This sequence joins TRBV6-2 or TRBV6-3 and TRBJ1-1; D call uncertain. The V gene's germline CDR1 is MNHEY and CDR2 SVGEGT. The V end lost 2 bases, the J end lost 5 bases, and 6 bases lay between the germline ends. This CDR3 region has 12 residues. CDR3 nucleotide sequence: TGTGCCAGCAGTTACAAAGTGACTGAAGCTTTCTTT. Translating gives CASSYKVTEAFF.

J is TRBJ2-1 and V is TRBV5-8; perhaps TRBD1 as D (5 bases). V was trimmed by 0 bases and J by 8 bases, leaving 18 bases between them. Germline values: CDR1 SGHTS, CDR2 YDEGEE. The CDR3 runs to 16 residues. DNA of the CDR3: TGTGCCAGCAGCTTGGTCCCCGCAGAGTGGGGCGATGAGCAGTTCTTC. This translates into CASSLVPAEWGDEQFF.

This clonotype was observed a handful of times. The chain carries TRBV6-5 and TRBJ1-5; possibly TRBD1 for D (5 bases). Germline assignment: CDR1 MNHEY and CDR2 SVGAGI. Trimming cost V 8 bases and J 8 bases, with 16 bases left between them. The CDR3 is 13 residues long. CDR3 sequence: CASRFGATEPQHF. The CDR3 DNA is TGTGCCAGCCGTTTCGGGGCGACGGAGCCCCAGCATTTT.

At least ten counts were recorded for this clonotype. V is TRBV4-3 and J is TRBJ1-2; perhaps TRBD1 as D (5 bases). Germline CDR1 is LGHNA and CDR2 is YSLEER. The CDR3 extends over 17 amino acids. Trimming left V 0 bases short and J 3 bases short, with 17 bases between. CDR3 bases: TGCGCCAGCAGCCAAGATCCAGGGACGCTCGGAGACTATGGCTACACCTTC. Translation gives CASSQDPGTLGDYGYTF.

This clonotype has a count of ten or more. The V call is TRBV3-1, the J call TRBJ1-1; 10 bases are a match to TRBD1. The trim removed 7 bases at V and 1 base at J, leaving 6 bases unmatched. Germline CDR1 LGHDT, CDR2 YNNKEL (reference sequence). This CDR3 is built from 15 residues. CDR3 DNA: TGTGCCAGCACCTGGACAGGGGGAAGGAACACTGAAGCTTTCTTT. Protein sequence: CASTWTGGRNTEAFF.

The chain is built from TRBV12-3 or TRBV12-4 and TRBJ2-7, with 7 nucleotides matching TRBD1. The CDR3 covers 15 residues. Trimming removed 7 bases from V and 1 base from J; junction bases left unmatched: 10. CDR3 DNA sequence: TGTGCCAGCACCGAAGGACAGGAGGTATCCTACGAGCAGTACTTC. Translation: CASTEGQEVSYEQYF.

This clonotype was counted only a few times. This rearrangement joins TRBV3-1 to TRBJ2-3, with unresolved D. The CDR3 extends over 12 amino acids. Germline CDR1 reads LGHDT; CDR2 reads YNNKEL (reference sequence). Trimming removed 4 bases from V and 6 bases from J, with 8 bases in between. The CDR3 reads CASSPPDDTQYF. CDR3 nucleotide sequence: TGTGCCAGCAGCCCCCCCGACGATACGCAGTATTTT.

On this clonotype itself: No DNA is shown, since the ends of the CDR3 on it are uncertain; the CDR3 is the one TCRdb lists. V and J are TRBV5-1 and TRBJ2-1. The CDR3 has 16 amino acids, counting both end residues. The germline V gene encodes CDR1 SGHRS and CDR2 YFSETQ. Here the CDR3 reads CASSLVAAGSYNERFF.

This clonotype was seen only a few times. The rearrangement links TRBV6-5 to TRBJ2-5; D may be TRBD2 (6 bases). This CDR3 contains 14 residues. V lost 5 bases and J lost 5, with 15 bases in between. Per the germline V gene, CDR1 is MNHEY and CDR2 is SVGAGI. CDR3 nucleotide sequence: TGTGCCAGCAGTCCCAGCGAGGGGACTGAGACCCAGTACTTC. Amino acids: CASSPSEGTETQYF.

As concerns this clonotype: This may arise from a read error, as a much more abundant clone is one base away. Without the conserved terminal phenylalanine or tryptophan, this CDR3 likely stems from a read error. The V gene is TRBV12-5, the J gene TRBJ1-1; D remains unclear. The CDR3 has 14 residues. Trimming removed 6 bases from V and 0 bases from J, with 11 bases in between. Germline V CDR1 and CDR2: LGHNT, FRNRAP. As DNA, the CDR3 is TGTGCTAGTGGGCGGACGGTATTGAACACTGAAGCTTTCTCT. Translation gives CASGRTVLNTEAFS.

This clonotype was picked up many times. V gene TRBV14 combines with J gene TRBJ2-6; D is possibly TRBD2 (5 bases). Deletions cut 3 bases from V and 0 bases from J, with 12 bases between. Germline V CDR1 and CDR2: SGHDN, FVKESK. The CDR3 is 17 amino acids. In DNA, the CDR3 is TGTGCCAGCAGCCATTGGACTGTAGACTCTGGGGCCAACGTCCTGACTTTC. Amino acid sequence: CASSHWTVDSGANVLTF.

This clonotype was detected many times. The rearrangement links TRBV5-1 to TRBJ2-3; tentative D call: TRBD2 (5 bases). The germline V gene has CDR1 SGHRS and CDR2 YFSETQ. Between the trimmed V and J ends, which lost 0 bases and 1 base, there was a span of 9 bases. The CDR3 is made up of 15 amino acids. The CDR3 DNA reads as TGCGCCAGCAGCTTGGACCGGGGTCGCACAGATACGCAGTATTTT. This sequence encodes CASSLDRGRTDTQYF.